This is a list of T cell receptor beta chains from one sample in a study of cytomegalovirus exposure and HLA in healthy donors. Here immunoSEQ multiplex PCR was the method, and the copy in TCRdb shows in-frame clones only, minus some. The sample has 100,000 to 150,000 clones; 80% are singletons. Sequences were obtained from PBMCs. The receptors stem from a female donor in good health and CMV-seronegative. Both conserved end residues are part of each CDR3. D genes are given only for firm matches. Not every row has a clone size; where given, it reads once, few, many or a size class.

J,D,size,V,CDR3,DNA
TRBJ2-7,NA,NA,TRBV27,CASSYRQAPRNEQYF,TGTGCCAGCAGCTACAGGCAGGCCCCTCGGAACGAGCAGTACTTC
TRBJ1-1,NA,NA,TRBV7-3,CASSLGGETEAFF,TGTGCCAGCAGCTTAGGAGGGGAGACTGAAGCTTTCTTT
TRBJ2-3,TRBD2,NA,TRBV4-1,CASSQGPSGDVTDTQYF,TGCGCCAGCAGCCAAGGTCCTAGCGGGGATGTCACAGATACGCAGTATTTT
TRBJ1-1,NA,NA,TRBV5-5,CASSIAGRSTEAFF,TGTGCCAGCAGCATTGCTGGGCGTAGCACTGAAGCTTTCTTT
TRBJ2-5,NA,NA,TRBV19,CASSTREETQYF,TGTGCCAGTAGTACGAGAGAAGAGACCCAGTACTTC
TRBJ1-3,TRBD1,NA,TRBV15,CATSRTNRGLSGNTIYF,TGTGCCACCAGCAGAACCAACAGGGGACTCTCTGGAAACACCATATATTTT
TRBJ1-2,TRBD1,NA,TRBV7-9,CSSTPRDSGTGQNYGYTF,TGTTCCAGCACCCCCAGGGACTCCGGGACAGGGCAAAACTATGGCTACACCTTC
TRBJ2-1,TRBD2,NA,TRBV7-6,CASSLRGGRSSYNEQFF,TGTGCCAGCAGCTTACGCGGGGGGCGGAGCTCCTACAATGAGCAGTTCTTC
TRBJ2-7,NA,NA,TRBV9,CASSVDSGQRREQYF,TGTGCCAGCAGCGTAGATTCAGGGCAACGTCGAGAGCAGTACTTC
TRBJ2-6,TRBD1,few,TRBV5-1,CASSFSTGASGANGLTF,TGCGCCAGCAGCTTCTCAACAGGGGCCTCTGGGGCCAACGGCCTGACTTTC
TRBJ1-5,TRBD1,once,TRBV5-1,CASSSDRESENQPQHF,TGCGCCAGCAGCTCAGACAGGGAGTCCGAGAATCAGCCCCAGCATTTT
TRBJ1-3,NA,NA,TRBV25-1,CASSLVNTIYF,TGTGCCAGCAGCCTCGTGAACACCATATATTTT
TRBJ1-2,NA,NA,TRBV6-1,CASSEVGEANYGYTF,TGTGCCAGCAGTGAAGTCGGGGAAGCTAACTATGGCTACACCTTC
TRBJ2-7,NA,NA,TRBV6-1,CASSQNQGHEQYF,TGTGCCAGCAGCCAAAACCAGGGCCACGAGCAGTACTTC
TRBJ2-6,NA,few,TRBV19,CASSIWESSGANVLTF,TGTGCCAGTAGTATATGGGAGAGCTCTGGGGCCAACGTCCTGACTTTC
TRBJ2-7,NA,NA,TRBV10-3,CATAPGDTYEQYF,TGTGCCACCGCTCCCGGGGATACCTACGAGCAGTACTTC
TRBJ2-5,TRBD1,NA,TRBV7-9,CASSSVTGRQETQYF,TGTGCCAGCAGCTCCGTGACAGGGCGCCAAGAGACCCAGTACTTC
TRBJ2-7,TRBD1,once,TRBV30,CAWRTGQGVYEQYF,TGTGCCTGGCGGACTGGACAGGGAGTTTACGAGCAGTACTTC
TRBJ2-7,TRBD2,NA,TRBV30,CAWSAGLAGGLYEQYF,TGTGCCTGGAGTGCGGGACTAGCGGGGGGGCTATACGAGCAGTACTTC
TRBJ2-5,TRBD2,NA,TRBV6-1,CASSEEGLAGQTQYF,TGTGCCAGCAGTGAAGAGGGACTAGCGGGTCAGACCCAGTACTTC
TRBJ2-3,TRBD1,NA,TRBV7-3,CASSMTGLEDTQYF,TGTGCCAGCAGCATGACAGGGTTGGAAGATACGCAGTATTTT
TRBJ1-2,TRBD1,NA,TRBV14,CASSQLNRGGGGYTF,TGTGCCAGCAGCCAGCTCAACAGGGGTGGAGGTGGCTACACCTTC
TRBJ2-3,NA,few,TRBV11-3,CASSLGRGSDTQYF,TGTGCCAGCAGCTTAGGTCGGGGTTCAGATACGCAGTATTTT
TRBJ2-3,NA,NA,TRBV7-6,CASSPWDSDTQYF,TGTGCCAGCAGCCCCTGGGACTCAGATACGCAGTATTTT
TRBJ2-7,NA,NA,TRBV6-5,CASRKREGKQYF,TGTGCCAGCAGGAAGCGCGAGGGCAAGCAGTACTTC
TRBJ2-3,NA,NA,TRBV19,CASSTTLPGSTDTQYF,TGTGCCAGTAGTACCACCCTCCCGGGTAGCACAGATACGCAGTATTTT
TRBJ2-5,NA,NA,TRBV10-2,CASSEFSGVETQYF,TGCGCCAGCAGTGAGTTCTCAGGGGTGGAGACCCAGTACTTC
TRBJ1-6,TRBD1,NA,TRBV19,CASSIGTENSPLHF,TGTGCCAGTAGTATCGGGACAGAGAATTCACCCCTCCACTTT
TRBJ2-2,TRBD1,NA,TRBV7-3,CASSLGQGHTGELFF,TGTGCCAGCAGCCTCGGACAGGGACACACCGGGGAGCTGTTTTTT
TRBJ2-7,NA,NA,TRBV11-2,CASSLGRPSYEQYF,TGTGCCAGCAGCTTAGGGAGACCCTCCTACGAGCAGTACTTC
TRBJ2-5,TRBD1,NA,TRBV2,CASSSDRGRETQYF,TGTGCCAGCAGCTCCGACAGGGGGCGGGAGACCCAGTACTTC
TRBJ2-5,NA,once,TRBV27,CASSPYPPGSETQYF,TGTGCCAGCAGCCCGTACCCCCCAGGGTCGGAGACCCAGTACTTC
TRBJ2-7,TRBD2,NA,TRBV27,CASSLRGGGEQYF,TGTGCCAGCAGTTTAAGAGGCGGGGGCGAGCAGTACTTC
TRBJ2-7,TRBD1,NA,TRBV5-8,CASGPGQGIYEQYF,TGTGCCAGCGGTCCGGGACAGGGGATCTACGAGCAGTACTTC
TRBJ2-7,TRBD2,NA,TRBV30,CARQTSGGSEQYF,TGTGCCCGACAGACTAGCGGGGGCAGCGAGCAGTACTTC
TRBJ2-5,NA,NA,TRBV6-1,CASSERLVQETQYF,TGTGCCAGCAGTGAAAGACTAGTTCAAGAGACCCAGTACTTC
TRBJ2-2,NA,NA,TRBV4-2,CASSQARGGELFF,TGTGCCAGCAGCCAAGCAAGGGGCGGGGAGCTGTTTTTT
TRBJ1-2,TRBD1,NA,TRBV2,CASRDEQGLKGYTF,TGTGCCAGCAGGGATGAACAGGGGCTCAAGGGCTACACCTTC
TRBJ2-5,NA,NA,TRBV4-1,CASSPTVGVNRETQYF,TGCGCCAGCAGCCCGACTGTAGGGGTCAATCGGGAGACCCAGTACTTC
TRBJ2-6,TRBD1,few,TRBV6-5,CATLPGGSNVLTF,TGTGCCACTCTTCCAGGGGGATCCAACGTCCTGACTTTC
TRBJ2-1,NA,once,TRBV19,CASSTPGVSYNEQFF,TGTGCCAGTAGTACTCCGGGGGTGTCCTACAATGAGCAGTTCTTC
TRBJ1-2,NA,few,TRBV6-1,CASALSDSLNYGYTF,TGTGCCAGCGCCCTCTCGGACAGCCTTAACTATGGCTACACCTTC
TRBJ2-1,TRBD2,NA,TRBV6-5,CASIYRAGGSYNEQFF,TGTGCCAGCATTTACAGGGCGGGGGGCTCCTACAATGAGCAGTTCTTC
TRBJ1-1,NA,NA,TRBV18,CASSPGAGAGEAFF,TGTGCCAGCTCACCAGGCGCAGGGGCGGGTGAAGCTTTCTTT
TRBJ2-1,TRBD2,NA,TRBV7-8,CASRQRWLAAYNEQFF,TGTGCCAGCAGACAAAGGTGGCTAGCGGCCTACAATGAGCAGTTCTTC
TRBJ2-4,TRBD2,NA,TRBV5-1,CASSLSLAGGPGYF,TGCGCCAGCAGCTTGAGTCTAGCGGGAGGGCCGGGGTACTTC
TRBJ2-7,NA,NA,TRBV14,CASSQGSGQLYEQYF,TGTGCCAGCAGCCAAGGGTCGGGACAACTCTACGAGCAGTACTTC
TRBJ2-1,NA,NA,TRBV30,CAWSADILSYNEQFF,TGTGCCTGGAGCGCCGACATTCTCTCCTACAATGAGCAGTTCTTC